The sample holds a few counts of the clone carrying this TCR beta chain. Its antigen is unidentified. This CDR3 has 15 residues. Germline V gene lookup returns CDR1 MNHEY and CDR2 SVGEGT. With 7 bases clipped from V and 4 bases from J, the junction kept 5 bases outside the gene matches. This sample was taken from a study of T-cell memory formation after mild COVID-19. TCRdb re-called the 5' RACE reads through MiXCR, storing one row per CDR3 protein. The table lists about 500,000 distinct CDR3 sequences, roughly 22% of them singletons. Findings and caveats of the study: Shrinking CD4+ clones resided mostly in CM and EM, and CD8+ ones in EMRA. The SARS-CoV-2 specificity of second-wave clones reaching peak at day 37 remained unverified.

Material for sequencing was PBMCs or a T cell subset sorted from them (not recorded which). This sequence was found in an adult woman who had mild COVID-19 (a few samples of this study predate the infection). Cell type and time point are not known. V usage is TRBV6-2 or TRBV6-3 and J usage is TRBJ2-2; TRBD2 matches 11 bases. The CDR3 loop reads CASKLAGGPTGELFF. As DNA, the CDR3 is TGTGCCAGCAAATTAGCGGGAGGGCCCACCGGGGAGCTGTTTTTT.